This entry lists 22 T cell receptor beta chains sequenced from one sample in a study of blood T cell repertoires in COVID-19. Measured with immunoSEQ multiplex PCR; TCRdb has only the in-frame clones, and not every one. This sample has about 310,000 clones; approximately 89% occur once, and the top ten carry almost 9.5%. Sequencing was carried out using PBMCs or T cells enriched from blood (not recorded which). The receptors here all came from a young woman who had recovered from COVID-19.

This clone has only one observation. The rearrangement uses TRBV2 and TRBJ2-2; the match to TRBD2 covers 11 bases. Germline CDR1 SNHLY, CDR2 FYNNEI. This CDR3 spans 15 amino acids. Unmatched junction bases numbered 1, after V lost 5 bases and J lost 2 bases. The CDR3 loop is CASSRLAGNTGELFF. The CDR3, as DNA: TGTGCCAGCAGTCGACTAGCGGGAAACACCGGGGAGCTGTTTTTT.

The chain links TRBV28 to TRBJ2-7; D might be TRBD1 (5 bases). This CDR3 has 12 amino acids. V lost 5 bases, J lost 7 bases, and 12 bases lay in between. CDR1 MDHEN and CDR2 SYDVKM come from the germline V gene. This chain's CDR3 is CASSLQTDEQYF. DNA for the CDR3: TGTGCCAGCAGTCTCCAGACAGATGAGCAGTACTTC.

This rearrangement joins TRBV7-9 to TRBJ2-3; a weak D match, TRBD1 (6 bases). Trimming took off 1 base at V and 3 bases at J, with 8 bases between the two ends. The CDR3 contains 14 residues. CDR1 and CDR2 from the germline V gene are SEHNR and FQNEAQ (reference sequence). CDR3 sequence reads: CASSLDRGTDTQYF. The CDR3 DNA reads TGTGCCAGCAGCTTAGATAGGGGGACAGATACGCAGTATTTT.

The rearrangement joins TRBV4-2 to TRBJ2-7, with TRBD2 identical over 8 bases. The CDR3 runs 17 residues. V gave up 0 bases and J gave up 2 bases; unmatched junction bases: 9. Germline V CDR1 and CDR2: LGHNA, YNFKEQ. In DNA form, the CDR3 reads TGTGCCAGCAGCCAAGATCGGGATAGCGGGGTCACCTACGAGCAGTACTTC. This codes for CASSQDRDSGVTYEQYF.

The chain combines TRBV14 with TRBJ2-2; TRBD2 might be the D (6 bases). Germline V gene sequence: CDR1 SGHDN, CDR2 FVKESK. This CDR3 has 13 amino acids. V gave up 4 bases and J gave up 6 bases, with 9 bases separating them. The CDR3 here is CASSPRLAGELFF. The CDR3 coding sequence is TGTGCCAGCAGCCCACGACTAGCCGGGGAGCTGTTTTTT.

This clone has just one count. The CDR3 region is CASSLEAGGPYEQYF. CDR3 nucleotides: TGTGCCAGCAGCTTAGAGGCGGGAGGACCCTACGAGCAGTACTTC. V usage is TRBV7-2 and J usage is TRBJ2-7; TRBD2 agrees at 8 bases. The V segment lost 1 base and the J segment 2 bases; nucleotides outside the gene matches: 4. Germline CDR1 reads SGHTA; CDR2 reads FQGNSA. This CDR3 comprises 15 residues.

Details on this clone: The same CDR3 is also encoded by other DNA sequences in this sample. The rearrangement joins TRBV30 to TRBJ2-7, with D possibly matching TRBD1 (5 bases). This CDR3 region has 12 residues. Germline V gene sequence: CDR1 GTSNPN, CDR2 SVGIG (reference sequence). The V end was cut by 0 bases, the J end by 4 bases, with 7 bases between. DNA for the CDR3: TGTGCCTGGAGTGTAACAGGATACGAGCAGTACTTC. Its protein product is CAWSVTGYEQYF.

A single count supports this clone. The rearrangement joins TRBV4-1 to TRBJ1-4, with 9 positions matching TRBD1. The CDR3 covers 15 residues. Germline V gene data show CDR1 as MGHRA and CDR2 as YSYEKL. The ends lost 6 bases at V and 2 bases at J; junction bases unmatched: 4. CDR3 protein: CASRRTGETNEKLFF. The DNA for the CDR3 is TGCGCCAGCAGGCGGACAGGGGAGACTAATGAAAAACTGTTTTTT.

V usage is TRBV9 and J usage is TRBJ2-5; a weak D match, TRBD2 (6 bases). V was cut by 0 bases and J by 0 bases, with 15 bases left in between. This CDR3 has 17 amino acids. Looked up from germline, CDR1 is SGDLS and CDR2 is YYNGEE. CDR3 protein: CASSVDDGRAYQETQYF. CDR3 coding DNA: TGTGCCAGCAGCGTAGATGACGGGAGAGCGTACCAAGAGACCCAGTACTTC.

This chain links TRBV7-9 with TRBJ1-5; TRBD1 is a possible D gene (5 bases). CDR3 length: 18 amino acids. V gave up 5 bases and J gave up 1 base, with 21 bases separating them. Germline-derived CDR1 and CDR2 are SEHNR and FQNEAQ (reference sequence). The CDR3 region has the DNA TGTGCCAGCAGCCAGGGCAGGGTCGGAGTTTGGAGCAATCAGCCCCAGCATTTT. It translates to CASSQGRVGVWSNQPQHF.

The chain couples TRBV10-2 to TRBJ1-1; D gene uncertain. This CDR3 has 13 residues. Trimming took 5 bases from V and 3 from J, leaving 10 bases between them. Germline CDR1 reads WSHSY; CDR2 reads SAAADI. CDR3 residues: CASSPFYDTEAFF. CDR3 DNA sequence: TGCGCCAGCAGTCCCTTCTACGACACTGAAGCTTTCTTT.

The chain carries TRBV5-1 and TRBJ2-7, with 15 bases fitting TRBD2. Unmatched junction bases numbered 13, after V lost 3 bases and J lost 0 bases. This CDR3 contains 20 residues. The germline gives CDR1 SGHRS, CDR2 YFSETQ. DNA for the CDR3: TGCGCCAGCAGCTCGGGACTAGCGGGAGGACTCCTCCTAAGCTCCTACGAGCAGTACTTC. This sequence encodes CASSSGLAGGLLLSSYEQYF.

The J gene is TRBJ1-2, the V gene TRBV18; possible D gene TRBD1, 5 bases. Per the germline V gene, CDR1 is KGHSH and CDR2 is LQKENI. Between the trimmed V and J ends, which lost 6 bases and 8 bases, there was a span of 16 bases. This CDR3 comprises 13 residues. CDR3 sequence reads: CASSRREGNGYTF. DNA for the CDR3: TGTGCCAGCTCCCGCCGGGAGGGGAACGGCTACACCTTC.

As DNA, the CDR3 is TGTGCCTGGAGTGTACGGGGAAGTTTGGGGGAGCTGTTTTTT. Its protein product is CAWSVRGSLGELFF. The chain employs TRBV30 and TRBJ2-2; a possible D gene is TRBD2 (5 bases). The V and J ends lost 0 bases and 8 bases respectively, with 13 bases between them. The CDR3 is 14 residues long. Germline lookup yields CDR1 GTSNPN and CDR2 SVGIG (reference sequence). The variable domain in full, completed from reference TRBV30 and TRBJ2-2, reads SQTIHQWPATLVQPVGSPLSLECTVEGTSNPNLYWYRQAAGRGLQLLFYSVGIGQISSEVPQNLSASRPQDRQFILSSKKLLLSDSGFYLCAWSVRGSLGELFFGEGSRLTVL.

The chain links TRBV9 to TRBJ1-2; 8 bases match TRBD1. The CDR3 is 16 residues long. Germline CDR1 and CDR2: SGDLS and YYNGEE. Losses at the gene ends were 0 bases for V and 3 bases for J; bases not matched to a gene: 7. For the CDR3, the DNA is TGTGCCAGCAGCGTAGGTCAGGGGGCGGACCACTATGGCTACACCTTC. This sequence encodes CASSVGQGADHYGYTF.

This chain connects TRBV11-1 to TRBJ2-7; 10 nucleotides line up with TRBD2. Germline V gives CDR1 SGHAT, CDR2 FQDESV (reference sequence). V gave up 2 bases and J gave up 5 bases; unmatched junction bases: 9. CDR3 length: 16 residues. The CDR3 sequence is CASSLYLAGAKDEQYF. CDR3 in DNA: TGTGCCAGCAGCTTATATCTAGCGGGAGCCAAGGACGAGCAGTACTTC.

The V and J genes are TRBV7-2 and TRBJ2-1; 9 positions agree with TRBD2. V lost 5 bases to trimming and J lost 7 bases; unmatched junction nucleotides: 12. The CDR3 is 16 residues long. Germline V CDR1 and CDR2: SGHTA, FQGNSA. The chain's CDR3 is CASSPLLAGFRNEQFF. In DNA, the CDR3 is TGTGCCAGCAGCCCCCTACTAGCGGGCTTTAGAAATGAGCAGTTCTTC.

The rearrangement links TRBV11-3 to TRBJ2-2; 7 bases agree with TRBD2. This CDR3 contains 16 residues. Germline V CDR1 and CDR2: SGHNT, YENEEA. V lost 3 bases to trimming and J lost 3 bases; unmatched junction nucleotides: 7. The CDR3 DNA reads TGTGCCAGCAGCTTCCTCGGGGGGTCGGACACCGGGGAGCTGTTTTTT. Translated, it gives CASSFLGGSDTGELFF.

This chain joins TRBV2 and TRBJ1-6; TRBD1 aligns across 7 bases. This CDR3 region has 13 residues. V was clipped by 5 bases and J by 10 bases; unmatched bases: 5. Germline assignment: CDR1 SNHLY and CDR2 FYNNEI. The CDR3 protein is CASSTDRDSPLHF. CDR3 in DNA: TGTGCCAGCAGTACTGACAGGGACTCACCCCTCCACTTT.

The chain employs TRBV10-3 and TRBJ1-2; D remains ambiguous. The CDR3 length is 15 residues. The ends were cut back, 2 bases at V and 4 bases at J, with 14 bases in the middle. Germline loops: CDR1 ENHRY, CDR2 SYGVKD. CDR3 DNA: TGTGCCATCAGTGAGGTCCCCGCAAACTTCTATGGCTACACCTTC. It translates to CAISEVPANFYGYTF.

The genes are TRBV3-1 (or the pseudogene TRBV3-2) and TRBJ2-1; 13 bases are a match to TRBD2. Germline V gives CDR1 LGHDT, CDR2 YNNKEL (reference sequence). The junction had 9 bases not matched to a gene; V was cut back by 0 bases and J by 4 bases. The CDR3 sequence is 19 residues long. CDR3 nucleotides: TGTGCCAGCAGCCAAGAAACGGTGGTGGGACTAGCGGGATACAATGAGCAGTTCTTC. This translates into CASSQETVVGLAGYNEQFF.

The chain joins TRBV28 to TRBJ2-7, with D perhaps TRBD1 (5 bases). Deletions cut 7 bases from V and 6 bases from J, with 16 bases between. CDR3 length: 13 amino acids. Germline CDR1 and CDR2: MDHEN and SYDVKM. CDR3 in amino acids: CASTPDNIGEQYF. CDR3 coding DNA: TGTGCCAGCACGCCGGACAATATAGGCGAGCAGTACTTC. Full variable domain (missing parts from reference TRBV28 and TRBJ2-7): DVKVTQSSRYLVKRTGEKVFLECVQDMDHENMFWYRQDPGLGLRLIYFSYDVKMKEKGDIPEGYSVSREKKERFSLILESASTNQTSMYLCASTPDNIGEQYFGPGTRLTVT.